This T cell receptor (beta chain) was identified in a study of blood T cell repertoires in COVID-19. Whole-study context: Sites in the United States, Italy and Spain provided acute and convalescent COVID-19 samples. PBMCs, B-cell-depleted T cells, or T cells provided the cDNA or gDNA that made up the material.

The CDR3 spans 13 residues. Per the germline V gene, CDR1 is SGDLS and CDR2 is YYNGEE. With 0 bases removed from V and 5 bases from J, the gap between germline ends came to 9 bases. Original methodology: Amplifying reference gene primers gave estimates of nucleated cell counts. Clones were read by immunoSEQ multiplex PCR, and TCRdb kept only the in-frame ones, dropping some. Clone size and the V and J calls come from that table; the DNA yielded D and trimming. Seen here are 650,000 to 800,000 clones, around 89% observed once, and the top ten hold more than 0.25%. The gene calls are TRBV9 and TRBJ2-7, with D perhaps matching TRBD1 (7 bases). The clonotype originates from a woman in her late teens or twenties with acute or convalescent COVID-19. The specimen was peripheral blood. The CDR3 sequence is CASSVAGGHEQYF. The CDR3 bases are TGTGCCAGCAGCGTAGCAGGGGGGCACGAGCAGTACTTC. Complete variable domain (other parts from reference TRBV9 and TRBJ2-7): DSGVTQTPKHLITATGQRVTLRCSPRSGDLSVYWYQQSLDQGLQFLIQYYNGEERAKGNILERFSAQQFPDLHSELNLSSLELGDSALYFCASSVAGGHEQYFGPGTRLTVT.